The 19 T cell receptor beta chains listed next were all sequenced from one sample in a study of neurological immune-mediated disorders. TCRdb reprocessed the 5' RACE reads with MiXCR, giving one entry per CDR3 protein. This table holds tens of thousands of distinct CDR3 sequences, roughly an eighth found once. The sample comprised PBMCs. The source is a woman in her 50s in good health.

Many counts were recorded for this clonotype. This chain uses TRBV5-1 with TRBJ2-5; 9 nucleotides line up with TRBD2. J was trimmed by 4 bases and V by 5 bases; bases with no gene match: 9. There are 15 residues in the CDR3. Germline CDR1 is SGHRS and CDR2 is YFSETQ. CDR3 sequence reads: CASRSAGGARETQYF. The CDR3 bases are TGCGCCAGCAGGTCAGCGGGGGGCGCGAGAGAGACCCAGTACTTC.

Points on this clonotype: This may come from a read error, since a much larger clone is one base off. The CDR3 here is CASSKGDPTNEKLYF. In nucleotides, the CDR3 is TGTGCCAGCAGCAAGGGAGATCCAACTAATGAAAAACTGTATTTT. The chain uses TRBV4-2 and TRBJ1-4; D not certain. This CDR3 comprises 15 residues. From germline, CDR1 is LGHNA and CDR2 YNFKEQ.

This clonotype was detected many times. This chain uses TRBV7-9 with TRBJ2-1; D is possibly TRBD1 (6 bases). CDR3 length equals 14 residues. V lost 3 bases to trimming and J lost 12 bases, with 18 bases between them. Germline CDR1 is SEHNR and CDR2 is FQNEAQ (reference sequence). The CDR3 loop reads CASSFRGSDSLQFF. The DNA of the CDR3 is TGTGCCAGCAGCTTCAGGGGTTCAGACAGCCTGCAGTTCTTC.

As to this clonotype: Given a much more abundant clone one base away, this may be a read error. The chain joins TRBV4-2 to TRBJ1-4; D uncertain. V gave up 7 bases and J gave up 8 bases, with 14 bases separating them. Germline lookup yields CDR1 LGHNA and CDR2 YNFKEQ. The CDR3 consists of 13 residues. CDR3 sequence (DNA): TGTGCCAGCAACCGAAAGGGTAGCGAAAAACTGTTTTTT. The encoded protein is CASNRKGSEKLFF.

This clonotype occurred many times. CDR3 in amino acids: CASSSSPEPRGGGYTF. For the CDR3, the DNA is TGTGCCAGCAGTTCATCTCCCGAACCCAGGGGTGGTGGCTACACCTTC. V usage is TRBV6-6 and J usage is TRBJ1-2, with a tentative D call TRBD1 (6 bases). In germline, CDR1 is MNHNY, CDR2 SVGAGI (reference sequence). The CDR3 is made up of 16 amino acids. Trimming removed 4 bases from V and 7 bases from J, with 22 bases in between.

This clonotype was recorded at least ten times. V gene TRBV20-1 combines with J gene TRBJ2-2; either TRBD1 or TRBD2 may fit D (6 bases each). Trimming took 5 bases from V and 0 from J, leaving 13 bases between them. The germline gives CDR1 DFQATT, CDR2 SNEGSKA (reference sequence). This CDR3 spans 15 amino acids. The CDR3 sequence is CSALRGASNTGELFF. As DNA, the CDR3 is TGCAGTGCTCTGAGGGGGGCTTCGAACACCGGGGAGCTGTTTTTT.

This clonotype was observed many times. The J gene is TRBJ1-1, the V gene TRBV10-3, with D hard to call. The CDR3 contains 13 residues. Germline CDR1 ENHRY, CDR2 SYGVKD. Trimming pared 4 bases from V and 2 bases from J, leaving 8 bases between. In DNA, the CDR3 is TGTGCCATCAGTGGTGGACTCAACACTGAAGCTTTCTTT. Protein sequence: CAISGGLNTEAFF.

This clonotype occurred many times. The chain recombines TRBV20-1 with TRBJ1-1; no clear D gene. The CDR3 totals 14 residues. Germline V lookup: CDR1 DFQATT, CDR2 SNEGSKA (reference sequence). Trimming took 3 bases from V and 0 from J, leaving 11 bases between them. The CDR3 spells CSARPLTLNTEAFF. The CDR3 DNA is TGCAGTGCTAGGCCACTGACTTTGAACACTGAAGCTTTCTTT.

This clonotype has at least ten counts. The rearrangement joins TRBV5-1 to TRBJ2-1; D tentatively reads TRBD1 or TRBD2 (5 bases each). Trimming took off 4 bases at V and 8 bases at J, with 19 bases between the two ends. The CDR3 has 15 residues. CDR1 is SGHRS and CDR2 is YFSETQ in the germline V gene. The chain's CDR3 is CASSPAPTRGDEQFF. The CDR3 nucleotides read TGCGCCAGCAGCCCCGCCCCAACTAGGGGCGATGAGCAGTTCTTC.

This clonotype was detected many times. The J gene is TRBJ1-1, the V gene TRBV20-1; no firm D call. Germline-derived CDR1 and CDR2 are DFQATT and SNEGSKA (reference sequence). This CDR3 is built from 14 residues. Trimming shortened V by 0 bases and J by 1 base, and 9 bases separated the two germline ends. CDR3 residues: CSAREVGGNTEAFF. In DNA form, the CDR3 reads TGCAGTGCTAGAGAGGTCGGAGGGAACACTGAAGCTTTCTTT.

J is TRBJ2-7 and V is TRBV5-1, with 10 bases identical to TRBD2. The CDR3 has 14 residues. Trimming at V came to 4 bases and at J to 6 bases, leaving 7 bases not matched to a gene. Germline values: CDR1 SGHRS, CDR2 YFSETQ. Here the CDR3 DNA reads TGCGCCAGCAGCGGGACTAGCGCCTCCCCCGAGCAGTACTTC. Its protein product is CASSGTSASPEQYF.

There are many counts of this clonotype. The rearrangement joins TRBV12-3 or TRBV12-4 to TRBJ1-1; D gene ambiguous. CDR3 size: 14 residues. V lost 3 bases and J 3 bases, leaving 11 bases between the germline ends. This CDR3 is CASSLVELDTEAFF. The DNA of the CDR3 is TGTGCCAGCAGTTTGGTGGAGTTGGACACTGAAGCTTTCTTT.

This clonotype has at least ten counts. The chain couples TRBV12-3 or TRBV12-4 to TRBJ1-1; 7 bases fit TRBD1. J lost 3 bases, V lost 2 bases, and 6 bases had no gene match. The CDR3 length is 15 residues. CDR3: CASSLTTGRHTEAFF. In nucleotides, the CDR3 is TGTGCCAGCAGTTTAACGACAGGGAGACACACTGAAGCTTTCTTT.

This clonotype has at least ten counts. The chain recombines TRBV5-6 with TRBJ1-6, with 8 bases fitting TRBD1. Trimming cost V 3 bases and J 8 bases; bases outside gene matches: 7. The V gene's germline CDR1 is SGHDT and CDR2 YYEEEE. This CDR3 has 15 amino acids. CDR3 residues: CASSSAGQGDSPLHF. The DNA for the CDR3 is TGTGCCAGCAGCTCCGCCGGACAGGGCGATTCACCCCTCCACTTT.

At least ten counts were recorded for this clonotype. This sequence joins TRBV3-1 and TRBJ1-6, with D possibly TRBD1 on 5 matching bases. V lost 4 bases, J lost 7 bases, and 11 bases lay in between. Per germline, CDR1 LGHDT and CDR2 YNNKEL (reference sequence). The CDR3 has 14 residues. The CDR3, as DNA: TGTGCCAGCAGCCCCCAGGGAGGGAATTCACCCCTCCACTTT. This encodes CASSPQGGNSPLHF.

This clonotype was picked up a small number of times. The chain has TRBV10-2 and TRBJ1-5; possibly TRBD1 for D (5 bases). The germline V gene encodes CDR1 WSHSY and CDR2 SAAADI. This CDR3 spans 13 amino acids. Trimming shortened V by 6 bases and J by 4 bases, and 10 bases separated the two germline ends. For the CDR3, the DNA is TGCGCCAGCAGATCGACAGAAAATCAGCCCCAGCATTTT. Protein product: CASRSTENQPQHF.

The sample holds a few counts of this clonotype. The chain is built from TRBV6-6 and TRBJ2-7; 11 bases are a match to TRBD1. This CDR3 is built from 15 residues. Per germline, CDR1 MNHNY and CDR2 SVGAGI (reference sequence). With V trimmed by 2 bases and J by 6 bases, 6 bases remained unmatched. DNA for the CDR3: TGTGCCAGCAGTTACAGGACAGGGGGCCAGCGCGAGCAGTACTTC. This codes for CASSYRTGGQREQYF.

This clonotype was seen at least ten times. This sequence joins TRBV29-1 and TRBJ1-2, with 9 bases lining up with TRBD1. The length of the CDR3 is 13 residues. Germline CDR1 reads SQVTM; CDR2 reads ANQGSEA. V was clipped by 7 bases and J by 5 bases; unmatched bases: 8. CDR3: CSAATGTGYGYTF. The CDR3 region has the DNA TGCAGCGCAGCGACCGGGACAGGGTATGGCTACACCTTC.

This chain joins TRBV5-5 and TRBJ2-1; no clear D gene. Germline V CDR1 and CDR2: SGHKS, YYEKEE (reference sequence). CDR3 size: 13 residues. V dropped 2 bases and J dropped 10 bases, with 13 bases sitting between them. CDR3 coding DNA: TGTGCCAGCAGCTTATTCTTCGTCGGCGAGCAGTTCTTC. Translated: CASSLFFVGEQFF. The full variable domain, its missing parts supplied by reference TRBV5-5 and TRBJ2-1, is DAGVTQSPTHLIKTRGQQVTLRCSPISGHKSVSWYQQVLGQGPQFIFQYYEKEERGRGNFPDRFSARQFPNYSSELNVNALLLGDSALYLCASSLFFVGEQFFGPGTRLTVL.